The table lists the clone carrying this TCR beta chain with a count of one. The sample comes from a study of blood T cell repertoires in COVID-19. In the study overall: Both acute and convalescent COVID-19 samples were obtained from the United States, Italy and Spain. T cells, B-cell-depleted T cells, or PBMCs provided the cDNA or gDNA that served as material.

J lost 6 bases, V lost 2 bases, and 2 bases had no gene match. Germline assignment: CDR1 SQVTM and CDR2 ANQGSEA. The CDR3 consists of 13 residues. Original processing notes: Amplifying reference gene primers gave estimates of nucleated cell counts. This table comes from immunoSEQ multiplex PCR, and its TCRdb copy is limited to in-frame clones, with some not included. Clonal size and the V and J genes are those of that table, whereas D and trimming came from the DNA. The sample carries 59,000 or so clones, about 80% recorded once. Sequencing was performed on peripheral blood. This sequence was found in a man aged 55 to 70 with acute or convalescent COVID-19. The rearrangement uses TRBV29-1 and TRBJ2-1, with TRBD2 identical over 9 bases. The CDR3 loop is CSVERLAVNEQFF. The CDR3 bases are TGCAGCGTTGAACGACTAGCGGTCAATGAGCAGTTCTTC.